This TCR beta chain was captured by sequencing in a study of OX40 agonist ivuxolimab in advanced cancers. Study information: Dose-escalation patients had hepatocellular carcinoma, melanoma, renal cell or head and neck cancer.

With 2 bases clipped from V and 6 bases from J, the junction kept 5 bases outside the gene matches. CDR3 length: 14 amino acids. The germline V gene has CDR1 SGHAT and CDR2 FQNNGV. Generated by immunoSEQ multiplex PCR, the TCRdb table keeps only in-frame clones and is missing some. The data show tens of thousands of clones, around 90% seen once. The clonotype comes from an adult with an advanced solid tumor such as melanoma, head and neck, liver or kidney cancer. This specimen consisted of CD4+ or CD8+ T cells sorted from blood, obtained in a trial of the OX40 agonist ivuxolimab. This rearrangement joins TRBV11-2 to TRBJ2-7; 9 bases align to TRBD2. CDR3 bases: TGTGCCAGCAGCTTATCCGGGACTAGCCGCGAGCAGTACTTC. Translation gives CASSLSGTSREQYF. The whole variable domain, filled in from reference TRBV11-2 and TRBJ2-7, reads EAGVAQSPRYKIIEKRQSVAFWCNPISGHATLYWYQQILGQGPKLLIQFQNNGVVDDSQLPKDRFSAERLKGVDSTLKIQPAKLEDSAVYLCASSLSGTSREQYFGPGTRLTVT.